A single T cell receptor (beta chain) is shown here with its context. Method: immunoSEQ multiplex PCR; TCRdb's copy keeps in-frame clones and lacks some. The table includes roughly 76,000 clones, over 90% detected once. This sample was taken from a study of control samples from healthy donors and cancer patients. Germline lookup yields CDR1 SNHLY and CDR2 FYNNEI. The length of the CDR3 is 12 residues. The V and J ends lost 4 bases and 5 bases respectively, with 8 bases between them. This sequence originates from a woman aged 18-29 years in good health. The V gene is TRBV2, the J gene TRBJ1-1; D perhaps matches TRBD1 (6 bases). Input material: blood. Written as DNA, the CDR3 is TGTGCCAGCAGTGTCCAGGGGACTGAAGCTTTCTTT. Translation gives CASSVQGTEAFF.